This T cell receptor (beta chain) was profiled in a study of blood T cell repertoires in COVID-19. Study as a whole: Donors in the United States, Italy and Spain gave samples during acute or convalescent COVID-19.

This CDR3 is 15 amino acids long. CDR1 is LNHDA, CDR2 SQIVND, per germline (reference sequence). V trimming: 6 bases; J trimming: 5 bases; junction bases outside the gene matches: 8. As handled by the study authors: Reference gene primer amplification gave nucleated cell count estimates. TCRdb's copy holds only in-frame clones and misses some; the assay was immunoSEQ multiplex PCR. V, J and clone size are those of that table, while D and trimming were read from the DNA. The sample holds approximately 210,000 clones; 84% are singletons and the top ten take roughly 5.3%. Material: peripheral blood. The chain combines TRBV19 with TRBJ1-4; 8 nucleotides line up with TRBD1. This TCR came from a woman in her sixties or seventies with active or convalescent COVID-19. The CDR3 DNA reads TGTGCCAGTAGAACCGACAGGGGAGTAAATGAAAAACTGTTTTTT. Translating it yields CASRTDRGVNEKLFF.